This TCR beta chain emerged from a study of blood T cell repertoires in COVID-19. Study-level background: Spain, Italy and the United States supplied samples that represented acute and convalescent COVID-19.

In Cohort 3, a recovered donor had either two negative PCRs, clearance, or symptom resolution. Repertoires were generated with immunoSEQ multiplex PCR, while TCRdb's copy carries only in-frame clones and drops some. The repertoire holds 310,000 or so clones, with roughly 90% as singletons. The clonotype originates from a young woman who had recovered from COVID-19. Sequenced sample: PBMCs or T cells enriched from blood (not recorded which).

CDR3 DNA sequence: TGTGCCAGCAGCCTCGACAGGGCAAGCAATGAGCAGTTCTTC. Translation: CASSLDRASNEQFF. This rearrangement joins TRBV5-4 to TRBJ2-1, with 7 bases aligning to TRBD1. Germline values: CDR1 SGHNT, CDR2 YYREEE (reference sequence). This CDR3 region has 14 residues. V was pared by 4 bases and J by 6 bases, with 7 bases of the junction left unmatched.